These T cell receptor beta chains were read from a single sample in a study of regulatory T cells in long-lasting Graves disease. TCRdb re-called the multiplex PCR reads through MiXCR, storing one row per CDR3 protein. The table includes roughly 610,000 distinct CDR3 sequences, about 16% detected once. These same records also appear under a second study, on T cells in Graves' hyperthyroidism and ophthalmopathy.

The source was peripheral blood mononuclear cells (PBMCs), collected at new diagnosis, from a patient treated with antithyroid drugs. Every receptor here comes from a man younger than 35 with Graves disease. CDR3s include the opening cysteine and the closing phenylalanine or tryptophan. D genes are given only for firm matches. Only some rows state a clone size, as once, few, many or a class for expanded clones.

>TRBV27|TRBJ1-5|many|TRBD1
CASSLGQGGYQPQHF
TGTGCCAGCAGCCTCGGACAGGGGGGCTATCAGCCCCAGCATTTT
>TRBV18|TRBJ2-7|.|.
CASSHTMDIGNEQYF
TGTGCCAGCTCACACACGATGGACATCGGCAACGAGCAGTACTTC
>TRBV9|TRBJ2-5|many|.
CASSGGTAGETQYF
TGTGCCAGCAGCGGTGGCACAGCCGGAGAGACCCAGTACTTC
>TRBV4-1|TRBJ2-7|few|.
CASSQEIRHNYEQYF
TGCGCCAGCAGCCAAGAAATAAGGCACAACTACGAGCAGTACTTC
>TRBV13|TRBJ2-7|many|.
CASSPEGGGDEQYF
TGTGCCAGCAGCCCCGAGGGAGGGGGGGACGAGCAGTACTTC
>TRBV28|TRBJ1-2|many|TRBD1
CASSFFWAGGNSYGYTF
TGTGCCAGCAGTTTTTTTTGGGCAGGGGGCAACTCGTATGGCTACACCTTC
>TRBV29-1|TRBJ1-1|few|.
CSVGFSRGRKNTEAFF
TGCAGCGTTGGATTCTCCCGAGGGAGGAAGAACACTGAAGCTTTCTTT
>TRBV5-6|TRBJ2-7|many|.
CASSGYGSSYEQYF
TGTGCCAGCAGCGGGTATGGTAGCTCCTACGAGCAGTACTTC
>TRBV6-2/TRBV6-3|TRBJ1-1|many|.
CASSYSNRATEAFF
TGTGCCAGCAGTTACTCGAATCGGGCCACTGAAGCTTTCTTT
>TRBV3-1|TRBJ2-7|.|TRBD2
CASSRTPAGEAYEQYF
TGTGCCAGCAGCCGCACCCCAGCGGGGGAGGCCTACGAGCAGTACTTC
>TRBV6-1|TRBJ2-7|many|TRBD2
CASSALAGGYEQYF
TGTGCCAGCAGCGCTCTAGCGGGAGGCTACGAGCAGTACTTC
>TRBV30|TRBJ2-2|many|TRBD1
CAWSPLRRQGEGGELFF
TGTGCCTGGAGTCCCCTTCGCCGACAGGGGGAAGGCGGGGAGCTGTTTTTT
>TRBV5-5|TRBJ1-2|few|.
CASSWGGRGLDGYTF
TGTGCCAGCAGCTGGGGTGGCAGGGGACTGGATGGCTACACCTTC
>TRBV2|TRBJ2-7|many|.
CASSEDRSYEQYF
TGTGCCAGCAGTGAAGACAGGTCCTACGAGCAGTACTTC
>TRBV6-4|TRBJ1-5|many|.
CASMVFGPAGQPQHF
TGTGCCAGCATGGTTTTTGGTCCAGCGGGACAGCCCCAGCATTTT
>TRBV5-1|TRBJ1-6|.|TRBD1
CASSVAGTGSSYNSPLHF
TGCGCCAGCAGCGTTGCCGGGACAGGGAGCTCCTATAATTCACCCCTCCACTTT
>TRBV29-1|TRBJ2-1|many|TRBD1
CSVARDRGVNEQFF
TGCAGCGTTGCCCGGGACAGGGGGGTGAATGAGCAGTTCTTC
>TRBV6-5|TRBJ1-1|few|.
CASSLERGMNTEAFF
TGTGCCAGCAGTTTGGAACGGGGAATGAACACTGAAGCTTTCTTT
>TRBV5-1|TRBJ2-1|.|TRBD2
CASSPGLAIYNEQFF
TGCGCCAGCAGCCCTGGACTAGCGATCTACAATGAGCAGTTCTTC
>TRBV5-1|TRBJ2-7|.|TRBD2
CASSSGLGTSGISYEQYF
TGCGCCAGCAGTAGTGGGCTAGGGACTAGCGGTATTTCCTACGAGCAGTACTTC
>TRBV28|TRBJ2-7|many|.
CAISSPGGGYEQYF
TGTGCCATCTCAAGTCCAGGAGGGGGATACGAGCAGTACTTC
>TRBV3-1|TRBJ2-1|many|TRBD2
CASSQERAREVDEQFF
TGTGCCAGCAGCCAAGAACGCGCGCGGGAGGTAGATGAGCAGTTCTTC
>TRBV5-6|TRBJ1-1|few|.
CASSLAPQGSAFF
TGTGCCAGCAGCTTGGCCCCCCAGGGTTCGGCTTTCTTT
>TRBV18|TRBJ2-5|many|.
CASSPPRHRIQETQYF
TGTGCCAGCTCACCACCAAGACATCGTATTCAAGAGACCCAGTACTTC
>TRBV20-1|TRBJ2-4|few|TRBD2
CSAPFHGLAGGPGAKNIQYF
TGCAGTGCTCCTTTCCACGGACTAGCGGGAGGCCCAGGGGCCAAAAACATTCAGTACTTC
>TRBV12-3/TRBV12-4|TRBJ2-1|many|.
CASSAVNNEQFF
TGTGCCAGCAGTGCCGTAAACAATGAGCAGTTCTTC
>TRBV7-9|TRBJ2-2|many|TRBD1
CATGQGANTGELFF
TGTGCCACCGGACAGGGTGCGAACACCGGGGAGCTGTTTTTT
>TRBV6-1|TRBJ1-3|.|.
CASSLQGTGGNTIYF
TGTGCCAGCAGTCTACAGGGAACGGGCGGAAACACCATATATTTT
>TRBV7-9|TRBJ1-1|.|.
CASSSDTPRTEAFF
TGTGCCAGCAGCTCGGACACCCCGAGGACTGAAGCTTTCTTT
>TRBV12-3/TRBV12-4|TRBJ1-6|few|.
CASSPLGRQFQPLHF
TGTGCCAGCAGCCCGTTGGGGCGGCAATTTCAGCCCCTCCACTTT